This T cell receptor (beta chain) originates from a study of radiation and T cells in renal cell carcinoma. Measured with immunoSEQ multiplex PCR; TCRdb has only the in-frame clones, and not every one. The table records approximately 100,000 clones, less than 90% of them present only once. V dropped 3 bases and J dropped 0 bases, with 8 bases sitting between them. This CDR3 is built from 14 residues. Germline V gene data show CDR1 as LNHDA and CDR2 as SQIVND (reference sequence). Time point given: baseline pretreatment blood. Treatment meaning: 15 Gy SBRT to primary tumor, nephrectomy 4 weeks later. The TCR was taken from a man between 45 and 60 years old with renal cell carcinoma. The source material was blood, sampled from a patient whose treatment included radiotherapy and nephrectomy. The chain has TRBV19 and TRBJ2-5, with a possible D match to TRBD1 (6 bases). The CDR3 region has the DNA TGTGCCAGTAGTATGGGGGCAGACCAAGAGACCCAGTACTTC. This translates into CASSMGADQETQYF. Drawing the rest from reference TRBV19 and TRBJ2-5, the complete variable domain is DGGITQSPKYLFRKEGQNVTLSCEQNLNHDAMYWYRQDPGQGLRLIYYSQIVNDFQKGDIAEGYSVSREKKESFPLTVTSAQKNPTAFYLCASSMGADQETQYFGPGTRLLVL.